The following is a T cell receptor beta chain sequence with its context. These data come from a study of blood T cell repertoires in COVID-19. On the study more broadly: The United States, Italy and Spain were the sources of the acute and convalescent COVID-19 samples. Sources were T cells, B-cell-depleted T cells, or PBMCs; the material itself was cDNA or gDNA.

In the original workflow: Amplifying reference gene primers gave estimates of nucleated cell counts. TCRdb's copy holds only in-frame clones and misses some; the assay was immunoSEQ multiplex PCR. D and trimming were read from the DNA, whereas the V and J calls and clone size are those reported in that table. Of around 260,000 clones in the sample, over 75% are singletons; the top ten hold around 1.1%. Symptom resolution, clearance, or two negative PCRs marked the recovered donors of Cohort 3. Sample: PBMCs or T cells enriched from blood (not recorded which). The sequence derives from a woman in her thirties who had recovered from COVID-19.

CDR3 sequence reads: CASSPGFTGGNYEQYF. The CDR3 region has the DNA TGTGCCAGCAGCCCTGGTTTTACGGGAGGGAACTACGAGCAGTACTTC. This chain joins TRBV7-2 and TRBJ2-7, with 8 bases aligning to TRBD2. CDR3 length equals 16 residues. With 5 bases clipped from V and 3 bases from J, the junction kept 12 bases outside the gene matches. The V gene's germline CDR1 is SGHTA and CDR2 FQGNSA. The full variable domain, its missing parts supplied by reference TRBV7-2 and TRBJ2-7, is GAGVSQSPSNKVTEKGKDVELRCDPISGHTALYWYRQSLGQGLEFLIYFQGNSAPDKSGLPSDRFSAERTGGSVSTLTIQRTQQEDSAVYLCASSPGFTGGNYEQYFGPGTRLTVT.